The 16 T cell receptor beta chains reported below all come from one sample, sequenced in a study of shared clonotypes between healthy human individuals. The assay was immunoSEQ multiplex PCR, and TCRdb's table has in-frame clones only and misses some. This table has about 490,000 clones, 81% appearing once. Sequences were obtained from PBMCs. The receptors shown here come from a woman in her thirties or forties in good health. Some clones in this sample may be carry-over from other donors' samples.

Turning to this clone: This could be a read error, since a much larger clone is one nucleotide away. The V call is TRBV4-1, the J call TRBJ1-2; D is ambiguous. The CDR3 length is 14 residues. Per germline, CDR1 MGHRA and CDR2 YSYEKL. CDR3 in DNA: TGCGCCAGCGGCCAACAGAAGGAAGGCTATGGCTACACCTTC. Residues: CASGQQKEGYGYTF.

The CDR3 sequence is CASSRDAENIQYF. The CDR3 bases are TGTGCCAGCAGCCGGGACGCTGAAAACATTCAGTACTTC. The rearrangement joins TRBV25-1 to TRBJ2-4, with D possibly called TRBD1 or TRBD2 (5 bases each). This CDR3 comprises 13 residues. Germline CDR1 and CDR2: MGHDK and SYGVNS. Trimming stripped 6 bases from V and 5 bases from J, with 11 bases between. Using reference TRBV25-1 and TRBJ2-4 for the parts outside the CDR3, the full variable domain is EADIYQTPRYLVIGTGKKITLECSQTMGHDKMYWYQQDPGMELHLIHYSYGVNSTEKGDLSSESTVSRIRTEHFPLTLESARPSHTSQYLCASSRDAENIQYFGAGTRLSVL.

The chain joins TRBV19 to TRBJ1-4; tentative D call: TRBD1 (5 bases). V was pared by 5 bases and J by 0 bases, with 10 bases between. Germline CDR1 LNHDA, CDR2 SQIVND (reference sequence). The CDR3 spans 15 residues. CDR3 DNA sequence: TGTGCCAGTAGTCCCGGGACCGCAACTAATGAAAAACTGTTTTTT. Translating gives CASSPGTATNEKLFF.

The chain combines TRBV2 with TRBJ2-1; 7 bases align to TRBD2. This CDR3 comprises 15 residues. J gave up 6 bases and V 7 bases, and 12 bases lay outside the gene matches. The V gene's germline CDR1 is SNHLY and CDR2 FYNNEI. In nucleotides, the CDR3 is TGTGCCAGCATTAAAATCTGGGAGGGAGGCAATGAGCAGTTCTTC. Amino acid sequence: CASIKIWEGGNEQFF.

The CDR3 spells CASSQEAGNTGELFF. The CDR3 DNA reads TGTGCCAGCAGCCAAGAAGCGGGAAACACCGGGGAGCTGTTTTTT. V usage is TRBV4-2 and J usage is TRBJ2-2; the match to TRBD2 covers 7 bases. The CDR3 is 15 amino acids. V dropped 0 bases and J dropped 2; count of bases not matched to a gene: 0. Germline V lookup: CDR1 LGHNA, CDR2 YNFKEQ.

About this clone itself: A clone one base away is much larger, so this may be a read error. CDR3 bases: TGTGCCAGCAGCTTAGCGGCAGGATCCTACGAGCGGTACTTC. This translates into CASSLAAGSYERYF. The chain uses TRBV7-8 and TRBJ2-7; the D is unclear. CDR3 length: 14 residues. Looked up from germline, CDR1 is SGHVS and CDR2 is FQNEAQ.

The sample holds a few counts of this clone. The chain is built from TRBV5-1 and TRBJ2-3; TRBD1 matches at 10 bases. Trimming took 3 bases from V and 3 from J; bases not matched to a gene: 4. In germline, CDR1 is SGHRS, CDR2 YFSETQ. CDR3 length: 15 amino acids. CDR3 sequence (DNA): TGCGCCAGCAGCTCGGACAGGGGGTATACAGATACGCAGTATTTT. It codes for CASSSDRGYTDTQYF. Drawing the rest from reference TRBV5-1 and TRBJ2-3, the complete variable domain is KAGVTQTPRYLIKTRGQQVTLSCSPISGHRSVSWYQQTPGQGLQFLFEYFSETQRNKGNFPGRFSGRQFSNSRSEMNVSTLELGDSALYLCASSSDRGYTDTQYFGPGTRLTVL.

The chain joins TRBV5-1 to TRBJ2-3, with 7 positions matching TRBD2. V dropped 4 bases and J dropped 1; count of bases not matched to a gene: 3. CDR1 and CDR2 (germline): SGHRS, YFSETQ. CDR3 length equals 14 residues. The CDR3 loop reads CASSTTSGTDTQYF. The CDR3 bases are TGCGCCAGCAGCACCACTAGCGGCACAGATACGCAGTATTTT.

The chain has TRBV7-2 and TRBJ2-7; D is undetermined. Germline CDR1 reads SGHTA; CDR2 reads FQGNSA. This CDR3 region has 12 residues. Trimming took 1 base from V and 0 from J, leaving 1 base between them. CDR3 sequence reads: CASSLVSYEQYF. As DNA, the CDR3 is TGTGCCAGCAGCTTAGTCTCCTACGAGCAGTACTTC.

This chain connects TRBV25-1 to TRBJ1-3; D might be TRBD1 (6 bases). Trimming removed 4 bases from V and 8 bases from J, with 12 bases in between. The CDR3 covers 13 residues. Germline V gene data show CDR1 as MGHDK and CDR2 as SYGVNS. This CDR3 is CASSGGQLDTIYF. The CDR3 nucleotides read TGTGCCAGCAGTGGGGGGCAGTTGGACACCATATATTTT. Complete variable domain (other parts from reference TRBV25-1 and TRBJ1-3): EADIYQTPRYLVIGTGKKITLECSQTMGHDKMYWYQQDPGMELHLIHYSYGVNSTEKGDLSSESTVSRIRTEHFPLTLESARPSHTSQYLCASSGGQLDTIYFGEGSWLTVV.

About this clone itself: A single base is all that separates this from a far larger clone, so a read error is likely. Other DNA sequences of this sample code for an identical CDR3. The CDR3 here is CASSQDGGWSNQPQHF. CDR3 nucleotides: TGCGCCAGCAGCCAAGATGGAGGTTGGAGCAATCAGCCACAGCATTTT. This chain connects TRBV4-1 to TRBJ1-5; D is undetermined. Germline lookup yields CDR1 MGHRA and CDR2 YSYEKL. CDR3 length: 16 amino acids.

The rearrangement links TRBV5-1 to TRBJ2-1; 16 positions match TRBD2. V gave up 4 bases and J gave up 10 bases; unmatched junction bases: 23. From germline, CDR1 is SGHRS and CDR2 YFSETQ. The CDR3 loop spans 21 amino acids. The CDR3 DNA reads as TGCGCCAGCAGCCGAAGGGTCTCTTCCGGGACTAGCGGGAGGGCCATGGGGGAGCAGTTCTTC. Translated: CASSRRVSSGTSGRAMGEQFF.

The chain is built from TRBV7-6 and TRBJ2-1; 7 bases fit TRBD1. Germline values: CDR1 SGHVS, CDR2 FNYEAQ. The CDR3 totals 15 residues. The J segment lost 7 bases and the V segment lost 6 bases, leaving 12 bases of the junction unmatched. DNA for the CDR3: TGTGCCAGCAGTCCTACAGGGGCTTGGGGGAATGAGCAGTTCTTC. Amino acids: CASSPTGAWGNEQFF. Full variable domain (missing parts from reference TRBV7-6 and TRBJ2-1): GAGVSQSPRYKVTKRGQDVALRCDPISGHVSLYWYRQALGQGPEFLTYFNYEAQQDKSGLPNDRFSAERPEGSISTLTIQRTEQRDSAMYRCASSPTGAWGNEQFFGPGTRLTVL.

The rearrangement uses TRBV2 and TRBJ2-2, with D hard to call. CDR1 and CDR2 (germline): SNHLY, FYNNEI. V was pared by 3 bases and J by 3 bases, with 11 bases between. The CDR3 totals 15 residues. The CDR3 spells CASSDSQADTGELFF. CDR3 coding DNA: TGTGCCAGCAGTGACAGTCAGGCGGACACCGGGGAGCTGTTTTTT.

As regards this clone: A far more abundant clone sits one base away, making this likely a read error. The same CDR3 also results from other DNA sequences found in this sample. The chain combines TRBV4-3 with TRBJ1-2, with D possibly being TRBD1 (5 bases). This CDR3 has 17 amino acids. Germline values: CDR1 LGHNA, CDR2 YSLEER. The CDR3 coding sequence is TGCGCCAGCAGCCACATCCCGACGGGGGTCATGGGGTATGGCTACACCTTT. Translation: CASSHIPTGVMGYGYTF.

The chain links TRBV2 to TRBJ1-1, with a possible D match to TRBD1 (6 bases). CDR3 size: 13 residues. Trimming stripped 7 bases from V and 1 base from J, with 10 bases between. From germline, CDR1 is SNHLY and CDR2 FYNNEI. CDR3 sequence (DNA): TGTGCCAGCAACCTACAGGGGAACACTGAAGCTTTCTTT. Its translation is CASNLQGNTEAFF. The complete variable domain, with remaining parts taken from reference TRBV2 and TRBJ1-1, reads EPEVTQTPSHQVTQMGQEVILRCVPISNHLYFYWYRQILGQKVEFLVSFYNNEISEKSEIFDDQFSVERPDGSNFTLKIRSTKLEDSAMYFCASNLQGNTEAFFGQGTRLTVV.